A few counts support the clone carrying this T cell receptor (beta chain). This record comes from a study of T-cell reconstitution after alpha-beta-depleted transplantation in children. Unique molecular identifiers were used in preparing the TCRbeta library. TCRdb re-analysed the PCR reads in MiXCR, keeping a single row per CDR3 protein. This table holds 500,000 to 750,000 distinct CDR3 sequences, 13% found once. The germline V and J ends were trimmed by 0 bases and 9 bases, with 13 bases remaining between them. The CDR3 runs 13 residues. Germline CDR1 SGDLS, CDR2 YYNGEE. The source of this sequence is a male patient aged 10 to 17 who had a stem cell transplant for acute myeloid leukemia, so the T cells may come from the graft donor. Sequences were derived from PBMCs, mostly from graft donor cells, sampled 360 days after TCRalphabeta/CD19-depleted stem cell transplant. The V call is TRBV9, the J call TRBJ2-7; unclear D gene. CDR3 protein: CASSVDLSSGQYF. CDR3 coding DNA: TGTGCCAGCAGCGTAGATTTAAGCTCTGGGCAGTACTTC.